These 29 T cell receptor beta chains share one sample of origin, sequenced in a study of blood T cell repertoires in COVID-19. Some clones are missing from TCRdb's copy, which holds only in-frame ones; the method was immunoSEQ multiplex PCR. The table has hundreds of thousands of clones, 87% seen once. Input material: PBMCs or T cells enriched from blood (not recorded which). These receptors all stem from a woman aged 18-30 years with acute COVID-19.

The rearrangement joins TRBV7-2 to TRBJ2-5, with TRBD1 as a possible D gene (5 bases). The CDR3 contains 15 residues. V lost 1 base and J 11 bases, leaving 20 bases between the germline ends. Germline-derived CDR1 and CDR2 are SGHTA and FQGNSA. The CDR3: CASSLDIGRVKGQYF. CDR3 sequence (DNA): TGTGCCAGCAGCTTAGATATTGGTCGCGTAAAGGGGCAGTACTTC.

The CDR3 loop is CASSAWTGAFNEKLFF. Written as DNA, the CDR3 is TGTGCCAGCAGCGCTTGGACAGGGGCTTTTAATGAAAAACTGTTTTTT. This sequence joins TRBV11-1 and TRBJ1-4; TRBD1 matches at 9 bases. The V segment lost 5 bases and the J segment 4 bases; nucleotides outside the gene matches: 8. Germline assignment: CDR1 SGHAT and CDR2 FQDESV (reference sequence). This CDR3 comprises 16 residues.

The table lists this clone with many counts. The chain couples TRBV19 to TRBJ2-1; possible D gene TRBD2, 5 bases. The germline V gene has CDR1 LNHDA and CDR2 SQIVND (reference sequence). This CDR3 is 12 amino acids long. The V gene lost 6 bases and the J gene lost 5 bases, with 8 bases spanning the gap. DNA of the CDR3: TGTGCCAGTAGCGGACTTAACAATGAGCAGTTCTTC. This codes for CASSGLNNEQFF. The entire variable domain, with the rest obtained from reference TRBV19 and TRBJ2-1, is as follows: DGGITQSPKYLFRKEGQNVTLSCEQNLNHDAMYWYRQDPGQGLRLIYYSQIVNDFQKGDIAEGYSVSREKKESFPLTVTSAQKNPTAFYLCASSGLNNEQFFGPGTRLTVL.

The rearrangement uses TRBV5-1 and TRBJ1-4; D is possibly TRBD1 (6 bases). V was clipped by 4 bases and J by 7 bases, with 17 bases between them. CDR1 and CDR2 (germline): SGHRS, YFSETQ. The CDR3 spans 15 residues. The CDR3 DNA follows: TGCGCCAGCAGCCCGGGGGCGGGGGGAGCTGAAAAACTGTTTTTT. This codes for CASSPGAGGAEKLFF.

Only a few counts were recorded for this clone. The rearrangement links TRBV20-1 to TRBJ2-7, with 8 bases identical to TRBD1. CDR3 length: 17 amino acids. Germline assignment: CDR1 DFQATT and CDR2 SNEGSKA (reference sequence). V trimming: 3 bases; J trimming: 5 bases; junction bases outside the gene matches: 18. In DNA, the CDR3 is TGCAGTGCTAGTCGCCCCAGGATTAATGGACAGGGTAACGAGCAGTACTTC. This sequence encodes CSASRPRINGQGNEQYF.

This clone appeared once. Written as DNA, the CDR3 is TGCGCCAGCAGGGGAGGGGTACAGGGGGGCACAGATACGCAGTATTTT. Translation gives CASRGGVQGGTDTQYF. The V gene is TRBV10-2, the J gene TRBJ2-3; D perhaps matches TRBD1 (8 bases). Trimming removed 6 bases from V and 1 base from J, with 17 bases in between. Germline V gives CDR1 WSHSY, CDR2 SAAADI. CDR3 length: 16 residues.

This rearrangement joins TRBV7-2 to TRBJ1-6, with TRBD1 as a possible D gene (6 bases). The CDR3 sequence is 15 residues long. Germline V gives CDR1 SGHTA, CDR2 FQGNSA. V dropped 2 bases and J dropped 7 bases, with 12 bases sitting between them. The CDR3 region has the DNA TGTGCCAGCAGCTTAATGACAGGAACAAATTCACCCCTCCACTTT. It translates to CASSLMTGTNSPLHF.

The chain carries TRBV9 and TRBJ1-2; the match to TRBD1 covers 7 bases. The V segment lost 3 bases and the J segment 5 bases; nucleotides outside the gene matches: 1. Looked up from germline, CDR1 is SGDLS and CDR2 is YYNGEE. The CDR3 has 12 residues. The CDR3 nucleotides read TGTGCCAGCAGCGCACAGGGGTATGGCTACACCTTC. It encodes CASSAQGYGYTF.

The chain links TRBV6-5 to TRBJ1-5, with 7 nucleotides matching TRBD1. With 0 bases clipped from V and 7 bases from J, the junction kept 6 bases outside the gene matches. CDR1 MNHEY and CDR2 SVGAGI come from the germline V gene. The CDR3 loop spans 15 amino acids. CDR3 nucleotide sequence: TGTGCCAGCAGTTACTCAGAAAGGGGGCACCAGCCCCAGCATTTT. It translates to CASSYSERGHQPQHF.

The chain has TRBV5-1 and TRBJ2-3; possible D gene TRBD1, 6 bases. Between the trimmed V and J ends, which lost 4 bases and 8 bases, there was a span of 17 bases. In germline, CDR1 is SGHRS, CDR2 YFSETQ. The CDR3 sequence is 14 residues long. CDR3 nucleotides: TGCGCCAGCAGCCCGGACAGTACGAGTAGTACGCAGTATTTT. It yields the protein CASSPDSTSSTQYF.

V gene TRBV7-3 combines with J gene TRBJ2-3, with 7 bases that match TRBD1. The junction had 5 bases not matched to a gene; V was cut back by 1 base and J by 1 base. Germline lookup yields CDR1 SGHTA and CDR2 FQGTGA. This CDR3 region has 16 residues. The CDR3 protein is CASSLRTDRGTDTQYF. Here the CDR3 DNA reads TGTGCCAGCAGCTTAAGGACCGACAGGGGCACAGATACGCAGTATTTT.

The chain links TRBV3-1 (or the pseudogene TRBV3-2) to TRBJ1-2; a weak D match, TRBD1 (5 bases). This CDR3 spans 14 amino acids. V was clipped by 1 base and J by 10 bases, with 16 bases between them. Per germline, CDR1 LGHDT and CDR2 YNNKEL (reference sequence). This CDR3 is CASSQVRAGSDYTF. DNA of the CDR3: TGTGCCAGCAGCCAAGTCAGGGCCGGGTCGGACTACACCTTC.

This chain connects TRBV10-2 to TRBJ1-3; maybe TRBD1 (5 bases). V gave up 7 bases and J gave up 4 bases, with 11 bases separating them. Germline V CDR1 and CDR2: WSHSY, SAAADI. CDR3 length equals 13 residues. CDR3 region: CASNAGSGNTIYF. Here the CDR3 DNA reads TGCGCCAGCAACGCAGGGTCGGGAAACACCATATATTTT.

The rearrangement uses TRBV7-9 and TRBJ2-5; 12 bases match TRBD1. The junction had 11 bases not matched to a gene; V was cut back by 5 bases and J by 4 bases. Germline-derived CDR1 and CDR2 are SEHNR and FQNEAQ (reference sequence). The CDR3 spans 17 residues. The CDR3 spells CASSPGTGGLAGETQYF. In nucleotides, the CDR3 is TGTGCCAGCAGCCCCGGGACAGGGGGCCTAGCTGGAGAGACCCAGTACTTC.

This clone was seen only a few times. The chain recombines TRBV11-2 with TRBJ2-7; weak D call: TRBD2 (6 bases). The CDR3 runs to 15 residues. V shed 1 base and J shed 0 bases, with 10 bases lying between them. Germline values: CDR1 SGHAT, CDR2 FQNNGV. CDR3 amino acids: CASSLVPAGSYEQYF. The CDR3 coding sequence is TGTGCCAGCAGCTTAGTGCCAGCGGGCTCCTACGAGCAGTACTTC.

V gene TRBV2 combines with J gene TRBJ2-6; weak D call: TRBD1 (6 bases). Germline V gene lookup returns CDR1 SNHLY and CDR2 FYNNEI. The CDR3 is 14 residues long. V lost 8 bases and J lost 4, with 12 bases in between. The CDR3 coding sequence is TGTGCCAGCGGAACTGGGGGCGGGGCCAACGTCCTGACTTTC. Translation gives CASGTGGGANVLTF. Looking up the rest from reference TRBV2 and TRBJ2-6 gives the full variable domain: EPEVTQTPSHQVTQMGQEVILRCVPISNHLYFYWYRQILGQKVEFLVSFYNNEISEKSEIFDDQFSVERPDGSNFTLKIRSTKLEDSAMYFCASGTGGGANVLTFGAGSRLTVL.

The CDR3 nucleotides are TGTGCCAGCTCACCGGGGAGGGGCTCCTACAATGAGCAGTTCTTC. Protein product: CASSPGRGSYNEQFF. The chain joins TRBV18 to TRBJ2-1; TRBD2 agrees at 7 bases. The CDR3 is 15 residues long. The V segment lost 3 bases and the J segment 0 bases; nucleotides outside the gene matches: 2. The V gene's germline CDR1 is KGHSH and CDR2 LQKENI.

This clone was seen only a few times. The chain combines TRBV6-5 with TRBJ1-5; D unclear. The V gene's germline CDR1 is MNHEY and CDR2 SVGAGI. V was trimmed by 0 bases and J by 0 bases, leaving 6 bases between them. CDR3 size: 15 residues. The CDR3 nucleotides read TGTGCCAGCAGTTACTCACAAGATAGCAATCAGCCCCAGCATTTT. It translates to CASSYSQDSNQPQHF.

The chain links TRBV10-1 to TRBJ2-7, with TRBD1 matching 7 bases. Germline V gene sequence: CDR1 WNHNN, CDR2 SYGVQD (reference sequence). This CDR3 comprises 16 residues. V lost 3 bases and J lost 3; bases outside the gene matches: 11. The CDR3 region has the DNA TGCGCCAGCAGTGAATTTACAGGGGCGACCGTCTACGAGCAGTACTTC. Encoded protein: CASSEFTGATVYEQYF.

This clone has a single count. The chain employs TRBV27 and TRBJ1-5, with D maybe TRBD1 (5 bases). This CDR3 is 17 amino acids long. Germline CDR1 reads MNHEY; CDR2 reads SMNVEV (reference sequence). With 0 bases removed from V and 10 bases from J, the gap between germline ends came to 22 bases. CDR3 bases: TGTGCCAGCAGTTTATCCACGGGGGGGGTCGCCTGGGGTCCCCAGCATTTT. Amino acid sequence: CASSLSTGGVAWGPQHF.

As DNA, the CDR3 is TGTGCCAGCAGCGCAATGGGGGGATACGAGCAGTACTTC. It codes for CASSAMGGYEQYF. The J gene is TRBJ2-7, the V gene TRBV25-1, with TRBD2 as a possible D gene (6 bases). From germline, CDR1 is MGHDK and CDR2 SYGVNS. CDR3 length: 13 residues. The V gene lost 6 bases and the J gene lost 4 bases, with 13 bases spanning the gap.

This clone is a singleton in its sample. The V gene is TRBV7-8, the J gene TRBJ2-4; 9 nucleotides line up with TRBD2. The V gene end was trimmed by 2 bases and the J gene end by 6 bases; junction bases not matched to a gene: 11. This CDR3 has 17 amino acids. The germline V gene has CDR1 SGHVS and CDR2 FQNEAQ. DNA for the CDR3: TGTGCCAGCAGCTTATTAGGGGCTAGCGGGACGTCAAACATTCAGTACTTC. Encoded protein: CASSLLGASGTSNIQYF.

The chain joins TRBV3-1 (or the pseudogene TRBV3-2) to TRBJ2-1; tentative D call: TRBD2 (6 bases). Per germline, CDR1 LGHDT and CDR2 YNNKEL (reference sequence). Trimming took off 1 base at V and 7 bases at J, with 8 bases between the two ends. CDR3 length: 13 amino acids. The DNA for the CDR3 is TGTGCCAGCAGCCAAGGGGGGAGGAATGAGCAGTTCTTC. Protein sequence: CASSQGGRNEQFF.

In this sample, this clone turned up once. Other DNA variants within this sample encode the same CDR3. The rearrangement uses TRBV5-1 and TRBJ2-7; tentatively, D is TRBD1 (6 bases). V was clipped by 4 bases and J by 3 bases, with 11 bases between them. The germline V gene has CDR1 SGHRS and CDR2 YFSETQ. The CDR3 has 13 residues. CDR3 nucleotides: TGCGCCAGCAGCCCGGACAGAGACTACGAGCAGTACTTC. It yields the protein CASSPDRDYEQYF.

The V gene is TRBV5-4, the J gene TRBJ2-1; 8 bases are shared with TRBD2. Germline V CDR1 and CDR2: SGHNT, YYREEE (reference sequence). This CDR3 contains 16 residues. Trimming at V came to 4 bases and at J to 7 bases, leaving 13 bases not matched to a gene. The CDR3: CASSRSRREVDNEQFF. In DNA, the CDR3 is TGTGCCAGCAGCAGGTCTCGGCGGGAGGTCGATAATGAGCAGTTCTTC.

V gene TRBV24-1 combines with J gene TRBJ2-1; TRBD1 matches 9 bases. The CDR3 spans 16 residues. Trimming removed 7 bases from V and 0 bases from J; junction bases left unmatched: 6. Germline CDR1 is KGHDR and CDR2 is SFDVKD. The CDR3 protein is CATSTPGQGSYNEQFF. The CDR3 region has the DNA TGTGCCACCAGCACACCGGGACAGGGCTCCTACAATGAGCAGTTCTTC.

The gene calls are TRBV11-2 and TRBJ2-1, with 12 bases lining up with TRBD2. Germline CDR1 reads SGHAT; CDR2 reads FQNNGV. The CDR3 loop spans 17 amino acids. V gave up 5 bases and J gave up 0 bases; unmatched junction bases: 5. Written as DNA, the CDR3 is TGTGCCAGCAGCCCACTAGCGGGGGGTAGCTCCTACAATGAGCAGTTCTTC. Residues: CASSPLAGGSSYNEQFF.

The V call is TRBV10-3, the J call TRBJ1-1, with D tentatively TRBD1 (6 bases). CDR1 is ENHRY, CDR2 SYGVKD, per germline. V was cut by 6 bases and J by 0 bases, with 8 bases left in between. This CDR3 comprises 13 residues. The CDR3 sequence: CAIRTGMNTEAFF. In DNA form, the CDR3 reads TGTGCCATCAGGACAGGAATGAACACTGAAGCTTTCTTT.

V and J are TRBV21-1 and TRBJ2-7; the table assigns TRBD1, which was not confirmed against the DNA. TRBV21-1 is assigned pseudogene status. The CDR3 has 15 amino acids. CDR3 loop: CASSPRAGDHYEQYF. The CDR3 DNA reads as TGTGCCAGCAGCCCTCGGGCAGGGGACCACTACGAGCAGTACTTC.